One and the same sample provided the 5 T cell receptor beta chains below, sequenced in a study of shared clonotypes between healthy human individuals. Profiling relied on immunoSEQ multiplex PCR, and the TCRdb table lists in-frame clones only, not all of them. Among some 2,100,000 clones listed, about 93% were seen once. CD45RO-negative CD8 cells positively selected for CCR7 made up the naive population, which excluded terminally differentiated effector memory CD45RA+ cells. Source material: naive CD8+ T cells from PBMCs. These receptors all stem from a man aged 18 to 30 in good health. Some clones in this sample may be carry-over from other donors' samples.

Worth noting for this clone: This specimen includes other DNA sequences encoding the same CDR3. V is TRBV6-5 and J is TRBJ1-1; D perhaps matches TRBD1 (5 bases). The CDR3 runs 13 residues. Deletions cut 6 bases from V and 1 base from J, with 9 bases between. Germline V gene lookup returns CDR1 MNHEY and CDR2 SVGAGI. As DNA, the CDR3 is TGTGCCAGCAGCCCTGGGGCGAACACTGAAGCTTTCTTT. The encoded protein is CASSPGANTEAFF.

The rearrangement links TRBV29-1 to TRBJ2-5; 11 nucleotides match TRBD1. With the DNA end fitting TRBJ2-7 better, the J assignment may be wrong. Germline loops: CDR1 SQVTM, CDR2 ANQGSEA. The CDR3 covers 14 residues. CDR3 loop: CSVEIGTGGYEQYF. The CDR3 DNA follows: TGCAGCGTTGAAATCGGGACAGGGGGCTACGAGCAGTACTTC.

The gene calls are TRBV28 and TRBJ2-7; D possibly corresponds to TRBD2 (5 bases). Germline CDR1 and CDR2: MDHEN and SYDVKM. Trimming removed 5 bases from V and 3 bases from J, with 14 bases in between. The length of the CDR3 is 14 residues. The CDR3 DNA sequence: TGTGCCAGCAGTCTTTTTAGGAGCGGCTACGAGCAGTACTTC. This sequence encodes CASSLFRSGYEQYF.

The chain uses TRBV28 and TRBJ2-7; D remains ambiguous. With 3 bases removed from V and 5 bases from J, the gap between germline ends came to 17 bases. CDR1 and CDR2 from the germline V gene are MDHEN and SYDVKM. The CDR3 spans 15 residues. As DNA, the CDR3 is TGTGCCAGCAGTTTCGTAGGTCTAGATTCCGACGAGCAGTACTTC. Amino acids: CASSFVGLDSDEQYF.

V and J are TRBV11-2 and TRBJ1-3, with D maybe TRBD1 (5 bases). Germline-derived CDR1 and CDR2 are SGHAT and FQNNGV. Trimming pared 5 bases from V and 0 bases from J, leaving 14 bases between. CDR3 length: 16 amino acids. CDR3 sequence (DNA): TGTGCCAGCAGCACCCTTGACAGCACCTCTGGAAACACCATATATTTT. Translated, it gives CASSTLDSTSGNTIYF.